This record covers a single TCR beta chain. V shed 6 bases and J shed 9 bases, with 16 bases lying between them. Germline-derived CDR1 and CDR2 are SGDLS and YYNGEE. The CDR3 is 14 residues long. This entry is derived from a study of blood T cell repertoires in COVID-19. Across the study: Italy, Spain and the United States were the sources of the convalescent and acute COVID-19 samples. PBMCs, B-cell-depleted T cells, or T cells were the source of the cDNA or gDNA that made up the material.

Authors' analysis steps: It was from reference gene primer amplification that nucleated cell counts were estimated. Libraries were prepared by immunoSEQ multiplex PCR; TCRdb keeps only in-frame clonotypes and omits some of them. V and J calls and clone size are as listed in that table; D and trimming were resolved from the DNA. The sample has approximately 280,000 clones, roughly 90% seen once. The receptor comes from a woman in her fifties or sixties with acute or convalescent COVID-19. Input material: peripheral blood. The rearrangement uses TRBV9 and TRBJ1-6; D is perhaps TRBD1 (6 bases). CDR3 bases: TGTGCCAGCAACCTCAGGGGTACTGGTTCACCCCTCCACTTT. The encoded protein is CASNLRGTGSPLHF.